Following are 30 T cell receptor beta chains from one sample sequenced in a study of neurological immune-mediated disorders (dated by TCRdb to the late 2010s). Preparation of the library involved 5' RACE. The sequencer was an Illumina HiSeq 2500. TCRdb itself trimmed the public reads at Q25 with fastp, ran MiXCR and retained productive beta chains. Rows merge per CDR3 protein into single entries with the most common DNA and genes. The table for this sample lists approximately 82,000 distinct CDR3 sequences; over 10% of them were counted only once. Jointly, the top ten make up about 5% of the sample. Per the publication, the time point label means: longitudinal time-point 2. Sample: PBMCs. The receptor set was obtained from a female donor with HTLV-1-associated myelopathy (HAM/TSP).

This clonotype was observed many times. The gene calls are TRBV6-6 and TRBJ1-3, with unresolved D. Germline CDR1 MNHNY, CDR2 SVGAGI (reference sequence). The CDR3 contains 15 residues. Trimming left V 3 bases short and J 0 bases short, with 9 bases between. CDR3 in amino acids: CASSYEYSSGNTIYF. CDR3 DNA: TGTGCCAGCAGTTATGAATACAGCTCTGGAAACACCATATATTTT.

This clonotype was detected many times. The CDR3 DNA reads as TGTGCCATCAGTGAGTCGGTAAGGACTAGCGGGCCCTACGAGCAGTACTTC. It codes for CAISESVRTSGPYEQYF. The rearrangement links TRBV10-3 to TRBJ2-7, with 11 positions matching TRBD2. J lost 2 bases, V lost 0 bases, and 6 bases had no gene match. This CDR3 has 17 residues. Germline V gives CDR1 ENHRY, CDR2 SYGVKD.

This clonotype was seen at least ten times. CDR3 nucleotides: TGCGCCAGCAGCACTAGTGGGAAAGAGACCCAGTACTTC. Protein product: CASSTSGKETQYF. The genes are TRBV5-1 and TRBJ2-5, with D possibly being TRBD2 (5 bases). The CDR3 totals 13 residues. The ends were cut back, 4 bases at V and 3 bases at J, with 10 bases in the middle. The V gene's germline CDR1 is SGHRS and CDR2 YFSETQ.

This clonotype was recorded at least ten times. V gene TRBV5-1 combines with J gene TRBJ2-1, with D hard to call. Trimming took 5 bases from V and 0 from J, leaving 12 bases between them. From germline, CDR1 is SGHRS and CDR2 YFSETQ. CDR3 size: 15 residues. Here the CDR3 DNA reads TGCGCCAGCAGTCCCGACACCATCTCCTACAATGAGCAGTTCTTC. Its translation is CASSPDTISYNEQFF. Together with reference TRBV5-1 and TRBJ2-1, the CDR3 gives the full variable domain: KAGVTQTPRYLIKTRGQQVTLSCSPISGHRSVSWYQQTPGQGLQFLFEYFSETQRNKGNFPGRFSGRQFSNSRSEMNVSTLELGDSALYLCASSPDTISYNEQFFGPGTRLTVL.

This clonotype was seen repeatedly, ten times or more. This sequence joins TRBV5-1 and TRBJ1-6, with TRBD1 matching 8 bases. Trimming at V came to 4 bases and at J to 9 bases, leaving 6 bases not matched to a gene. CDR1 and CDR2 (germline): SGHRS, YFSETQ. The CDR3 length is 14 residues. The CDR3 coding sequence is TGCGCCAGCAGCCAGGGGGCGAAGGGTTCACCCCTCCACTTT. This gives the protein CASSQGAKGSPLHF.

A single count supports this clonotype. The junction differs from germline at one of its ends, possibly a read error. The gene calls are TRBV5-1 and TRBJ1-5; unclear D gene. The CDR3 loop spans 14 amino acids. The germline gives CDR1 SGHRS, CDR2 YFSETQ. The CDR3 DNA sequence: TGCGCCAACAGCTTGGAGGGAAGCAATCAGCCCCAGCATTTT. This encodes CANSLEGSNQPQHF.

This clonotype has ten or more counts. J is TRBJ2-1 and V is TRBV12-3 or TRBV12-4; TRBD1 aligns across 10 bases. With V trimmed by 5 bases and J by 4 bases, 5 bases remained unmatched. The CDR3 consists of 15 residues. In DNA, the CDR3 is TGTGCCAGCAGTGGGACAGGGGCCCATTACAATGAGCAGTTCTTC. Protein sequence: CASSGTGAHYNEQFF.

This clonotype was detected many times. The chain couples TRBV12-3 or TRBV12-4 to TRBJ1-1, with no clear D. The CDR3 covers 13 residues. V dropped 5 bases and J dropped 0 bases, with 7 bases sitting between them. The CDR3 DNA is TGTGCCAGCAGTAGAAACCTGAACACTGAAGCTTTCTTT. It specifies CASSRNLNTEAFF.

This clonotype appeared many times. V gene TRBV6-5 combines with J gene TRBJ1-1; D is undetermined. Trimming stripped 2 bases from V and 0 bases from J, with 16 bases between. The CDR3 spans 17 residues. CDR1 and CDR2 from the germline V gene are MNHEY and SVGAGI. This CDR3 is CASSYEPFGAMNTEAFF. The CDR3 region has the DNA TGTGCCAGCAGTTACGAGCCCTTCGGCGCGATGAACACTGAAGCTTTCTTT.

This clonotype was observed a handful of times. This rearrangement joins TRBV5-1 to TRBJ1-4; D gene uncertain. The CDR3 spans 15 residues. Trimming shortened V by 0 bases and J by 5 bases, and 11 bases separated the two germline ends. Germline CDR1 is SGHRS and CDR2 is YFSETQ. CDR3 sequence (DNA): TGCGCCAGCAGCTTGGAGGCAGGACCGAATGAAAAACTGTTTTTT. Encoded protein: CASSLEAGPNEKLFF.

This clonotype was detected ten times or more. The chain recombines TRBV28 with TRBJ2-2; the D is unclear. From germline, CDR1 is MDHEN and CDR2 SYDVKM. The CDR3 covers 15 residues. V gave up 2 bases and J gave up 7 bases, with 14 bases separating them. The CDR3 region has the DNA TGTGCCAGCAGTTTACAACTGGGGTCCGGCGGGGAGCTGTTTTTT. It translates to CASSLQLGSGGELFF. The entire variable domain, with the rest obtained from reference TRBV28 and TRBJ2-2, is as follows: DVKVTQSSRYLVKRTGEKVFLECVQDMDHENMFWYRQDPGLGLRLIYFSYDVKMKEKGDIPEGYSVSREKKERFSLILESASTNQTSMYLCASSLQLGSGGELFFGEGSRLTVL.

This clonotype was observed once. Relative to the germline gene, one junction end is altered; a read error may explain this. V and J are TRBV5-1 and TRBJ2-3; possibly TRBD2 for D (5 bases). The germline CDR1 and CDR2 sequences are SGHRS and YFSETQ. CDR3 length: 16 residues. In DNA form, the CDR3 reads TGCGCCTGCAGCTTTGGTCTAGCCCCTAGCTCAGATACGCAGTATTTT. This sequence encodes CACSFGLAPSSDTQYF.

This clonotype was detected ten times or more. The chain combines TRBV5-5 with TRBJ2-3; D perhaps matches TRBD1 (5 bases). V was cut by 2 bases and J by 4 bases, with 14 bases left in between. CDR3 length: 15 residues. Germline V gives CDR1 SGHKS, CDR2 YYEKEE (reference sequence). CDR3 residues: CASSLPTGSADTQYF. The CDR3 nucleotides read TGTGCCAGCAGCTTACCTACAGGATCGGCAGATACGCAGTATTTT.

This clonotype occurred many times. The V call is TRBV4-1, the J call TRBJ2-1; possibly TRBD2 for D (7 bases). V shed 0 bases and J shed 6 bases, with 18 bases lying between them. Germline V CDR1 and CDR2: MGHRA, YSYEKL. The CDR3 covers 17 residues. The CDR3 region is CASSQEGAGASINEQFF. The CDR3 nucleotides are TGCGCCAGCAGCCAAGAGGGGGCGGGGGCGAGTATCAATGAGCAGTTCTTC.

This clonotype was seen ten or more times. The chain joins TRBV12-3 or TRBV12-4 to TRBJ2-7; 8 bases agree with TRBD1. This CDR3 has 15 amino acids. V lost 5 bases to trimming and J lost 8 bases; unmatched junction nucleotides: 14. The CDR3 spells CASSRPGQAPWKQYF. The DNA for the CDR3 is TGTGCCAGCAGTAGACCGGGACAGGCCCCTTGGAAGCAGTACTTC.

This clonotype was picked up many times. The gene calls are TRBV5-1 and TRBJ2-3; 13 bases match TRBD2. The germline V gene has CDR1 SGHRS and CDR2 YFSETQ. After removal of 1 base from V and 1 base from J, the junction contained 6 bases not matched to a gene. The CDR3 runs 18 residues. The CDR3 loop is CASSLTPGTSGGTDTQYF. CDR3 nucleotide sequence: TGCGCCAGCAGCTTGACCCCCGGGACTAGCGGGGGCACAGATACGCAGTATTTT. Using reference TRBV5-1 and TRBJ2-3 for the parts outside the CDR3, the full variable domain is KAGVTQTPRYLIKTRGQQVTLSCSPISGHRSVSWYQQTPGQGLQFLFEYFSETQRNKGNFPGRFSGRQFSNSRSEMNVSTLELGDSALYLCASSLTPGTSGGTDTQYFGPGTRLTVL.

This clonotype was counted only a few times. The chain carries TRBV20-1 and TRBJ2-7; 10 bases match TRBD1. V lost 1 base, J lost 1 base, and 4 bases stayed unmatched. The CDR3 extends over 15 amino acids. Germline CDR1 DFQATT, CDR2 SNEGSKA (reference sequence). CDR3 bases: TGCAGTGCTAGAGGGCCGGGACAGGGGTCCTACGAGCAGTACTTC. Translating gives CSARGPGQGSYEQYF.

This clonotype showed up many times. The chain joins TRBV18 to TRBJ1-1; 7 bases align to TRBD1. V dropped 5 bases and J dropped 3; count of bases not matched to a gene: 3. The CDR3 is made up of 13 amino acids. Germline CDR1 is KGHSH and CDR2 is LQKENI. CDR3 sequence: CASSSGTDTEAFF. CDR3 bases: TGTGCCAGCTCAAGTGGGACAGACACTGAAGCTTTCTTT.

This clonotype occurred many times. The rearrangement links TRBV7-8 to TRBJ2-5; 11 nucleotides line up with TRBD2. CDR1 is SGHVS and CDR2 is FQNEAQ in the germline V gene. The CDR3 spans 18 residues. V was pared by 5 bases and J by 5 bases, with 16 bases of the junction left unmatched. The CDR3 DNA is TGTGCCAGCAGCACACGGACTAGCGGGCGGGTCTTTGGGGAGACCCAGTACTTC. Residues: CASSTRTSGRVFGETQYF. Full variable domain (missing parts from reference TRBV7-8 and TRBJ2-5): GAGVSQSPRYKVAKRGQDVALRCDPISGHVSLFWYQQALGQGPEFLTYFQNEAQLDKSGLPSDRFFAERPEGSVSTLKIQRTQQEDSAVYLCASSTRTSGRVFGETQYFGPGTRLLVL.

Ten or more counts support this clonotype. A junction end diverges from the germline sequence, so it may reflect a read error. This chain uses TRBV6-5 with TRBJ2-7; D remains ambiguous. This CDR3 has 16 amino acids. CDR1 is MNHEY and CDR2 is SVGAGI in the germline V gene. CDR3 sequence: CASSYSIAGSSFEQYF. The CDR3 bases are TGTGCCAGCAGTTACTCGATTGCTGGGTCCTCCTTCGAGCAGTACTTC.

Ten or more counts support this clonotype. V and J are TRBV2 and TRBJ2-4, with 7 bases aligning to TRBD2. This CDR3 spans 15 amino acids. Germline-derived CDR1 and CDR2 are SNHLY and FYNNEI. With V trimmed by 2 bases and J by 8 bases, 9 bases remained unmatched. CDR3 coding DNA: TGTGCCAGCAGTGAAAGAGGGAGGGCAGAGGACATTCAGTACTTC. This translates into CASSERGRAEDIQYF.

The chain uses TRBV5-1 and TRBJ2-7; no reliable D call. This CDR3 spans 14 amino acids. Deletions cut 4 bases from V and 2 bases from J, with 13 bases between. CDR1 is SGHRS, CDR2 YFSETQ, per germline. In nucleotides, the CDR3 is TGCGCCAGCAGCCAACGTGACCCGGCCTACGAGCAGTACTTC. This codes for CASSQRDPAYEQYF.

The V gene is TRBV20-1, the J gene TRBJ1-2; D is undetermined. Trimming removed 3 bases at V and 7 bases at J, with 18 bases between. CDR3 length: 14 amino acids. CDR1 and CDR2 from the germline V gene are DFQATT and SNEGSKA (reference sequence). CDR3 coding DNA: TGCAGTGCTAGTAAGCCAGCTACTACCCGTGGCTACACCTTC. Protein sequence: CSASKPATTRGYTF.

The J gene is TRBJ2-3, the V gene TRBV12-3 or TRBV12-4; D ambiguous. Trimming shortened V by 6 bases and J by 4 bases, and 20 bases separated the two germline ends. The CDR3 has 16 amino acids. Written as DNA, the CDR3 is TGTGCCAGCAGCGCTGGCAGAAGGGCATACGCAGATACGCAGTATTTT. Its translation: CASSAGRRAYADTQYF.

The sample holds many counts of this clonotype. This chain joins TRBV5-4 and TRBJ1-2, with D hard to call. V was trimmed by 0 bases and J by 0 bases, leaving 3 bases between them. Germline lookup yields CDR1 SGHNT and CDR2 YYREEE (reference sequence). The CDR3 totals 13 residues. The CDR3 sequence is CASSLVANYGYTF. Here the CDR3 DNA reads TGTGCCAGCAGCTTGGTTGCTAACTATGGCTACACCTTC.

This clonotype was seen at least ten times. J is TRBJ1-2 and V is TRBV20-1; 11 bases match TRBD1. Germline CDR1 DFQATT, CDR2 SNEGSKA (reference sequence). The CDR3 loop spans 15 amino acids. The V gene end was trimmed by 3 bases and the J gene end by 7 bases; junction bases not matched to a gene: 10. The CDR3 nucleotides are TGCAGTGCTAGTAAACCCGGGACAGGGGGAGGTGGCTACACCTTC. Translated: CSASKPGTGGGGYTF.

Many counts were recorded for this clonotype. The CDR3 DNA is TGTGCCAGCAGATCGACCGGGGGCACAGATACGCAGTATTTT. Protein sequence: CASRSTGGTDTQYF. The gene calls are TRBV12-3 or TRBV12-4 and TRBJ2-3; TRBD2 might be the D (5 bases). Trimming pared 6 bases from V and 1 base from J, leaving 11 bases between. The CDR3 contains 14 residues.

This clonotype was counted ten times or more. V and J are TRBV12-3 or TRBV12-4 and TRBJ2-5; 12 bases are a match to TRBD2. This CDR3 region has 16 residues. The trim removed 5 bases at V and 4 bases at J, leaving 8 bases unmatched. DNA of the CDR3: TGTGCCAGCAGTCAAACTAGCGGGAGGTGGGGAGAGACCCAGTACTTC. Protein: CASSQTSGRWGETQYF.

This clonotype was seen repeatedly, ten times or more. The J gene is TRBJ2-2, the V gene TRBV5-1; D possibly corresponds to TRBD2 (5 bases). Per germline, CDR1 SGHRS and CDR2 YFSETQ. Trimming cost V 2 bases and J 6 bases, with 8 bases left between them. CDR3 length equals 13 residues. CDR3 nucleotide sequence: TGCGCCAGCAGCTTACTAGGATCCGGGGAGCTGTTTTTT. Translation gives CASSLLGSGELFF.

This clonotype has a count of ten or more. The chain is built from TRBV5-1 and TRBJ2-7; the D is unclear. This CDR3 contains 12 residues. Germline CDR1 SGHRS, CDR2 YFSETQ. V was shortened by 0 bases and J by 5 bases, with 6 bases between the two germline ends. CDR3 residues: CASSLVGDEQYF. The CDR3 DNA is TGCGCCAGCAGCTTGGTAGGCGACGAGCAGTACTTC.